This T cell receptor beta chain was sequenced for a study of blood T cell repertoires in COVID-19 (dated by TCRdb to about 2020). Study-wide context: The collaborator samples originated in the United States, Italy and Spain and spanned the acute and convalescent phases of COVID-19. The dataset comprised deeply sampled blood TCRbeta repertoires from subjects exposed to, actively infected with, or recovered from COVID-19. Where HLA class I and class II types were available, the types were taken from metadata supplied by the sample provider, not from assay-based typing. The repertoires were released in a freely available public database intended as a resource for research on the immune response to SARS-CoV-2. The samples were drawn from the first 160 participants of the ongoing ImmuneRACE study and from 1,200 or so subjects provided by 6 global collaborators. The sample metadata nearly always contained a de-identified subject ID, COVID-19 status, age in years and sex. The prospective study material was composed of cDNA or gDNA derived from T cells, B-cell-depleted T cells, or PBMCs. Findings and caveats that apply to the study as a whole: The quantity of clinical and demographic metadata differed by source and by participant and was supplied without curation.

At one collaborating source in Seattle, patients were enrolled during active infection and were followed longitudinally through the course of disease. Collaborating institutions collected whole blood in K2EDTA tubes following their own protocols. Collaborator samples were shipped for TCRbeta analysis as frozen whole blood, isolated PBMCs, or DNA extracted from either sample type. Taken from the germline V gene, the CDR1 and CDR2 loops are LGHNA and YSLEER. From its cysteine to its phenylalanine, the CDR3 spans 17 amino acids. Solely the CDR3 DNA is kept, with 51 bases framed from the first base. Deletion took 2 bases off V and 6 bases off J, with a span of 20 bases between the germline ends. Points on this clone: There is no known antigen for this receptor. No base quality information exists; no much larger clone differs at one position.

TCRbeta CDR3 regions were amplified from genomic DNA by means of the immunoSEQ Assay, a bias-controlled multiplex PCR. Processing in the source paper ran as follows. The number of nucleated cells in each sample was estimated by amplification of reference gene primers within the assay. To quantify the absolute abundance of each unique TCRbeta CDR3 rearrangement, sequence reads were collapsed and filtered. For each sample, productive Simpson clonality was calculated by taking the square root of Simpson's diversity index across productive rearrangements. TCRdb holds this immuneACCESS table with in-frame rearrangements only. Some clones are missing; in checked studies, unresolved V genes explain under half, and the rest has no known cause. The V and J calls and clone size were taken over from that table, and D and trimming were inferred from the DNA. In this sample the table shows some 300,000 clones, just under 90% of which occur a single time. The ten largest clones represent around 5.8% of the sample.

Recombination joined TRBV4-3 with TRBJ2-1; D gene: possibly TRBD2, on 6 matching bases. The sequenced sample was peripheral blood. The sequence derives from a woman aged 50 to 65 with COVID-19, enrolled during active disease. The nucleotide sequence reads as follows: TGCGCCAGCAGCCAATCTCCCAAAGGAGGGCCCAGCAATGAGCAGTTCTTC. Its coded protein is CASSQSPKGGPSNEQFF.